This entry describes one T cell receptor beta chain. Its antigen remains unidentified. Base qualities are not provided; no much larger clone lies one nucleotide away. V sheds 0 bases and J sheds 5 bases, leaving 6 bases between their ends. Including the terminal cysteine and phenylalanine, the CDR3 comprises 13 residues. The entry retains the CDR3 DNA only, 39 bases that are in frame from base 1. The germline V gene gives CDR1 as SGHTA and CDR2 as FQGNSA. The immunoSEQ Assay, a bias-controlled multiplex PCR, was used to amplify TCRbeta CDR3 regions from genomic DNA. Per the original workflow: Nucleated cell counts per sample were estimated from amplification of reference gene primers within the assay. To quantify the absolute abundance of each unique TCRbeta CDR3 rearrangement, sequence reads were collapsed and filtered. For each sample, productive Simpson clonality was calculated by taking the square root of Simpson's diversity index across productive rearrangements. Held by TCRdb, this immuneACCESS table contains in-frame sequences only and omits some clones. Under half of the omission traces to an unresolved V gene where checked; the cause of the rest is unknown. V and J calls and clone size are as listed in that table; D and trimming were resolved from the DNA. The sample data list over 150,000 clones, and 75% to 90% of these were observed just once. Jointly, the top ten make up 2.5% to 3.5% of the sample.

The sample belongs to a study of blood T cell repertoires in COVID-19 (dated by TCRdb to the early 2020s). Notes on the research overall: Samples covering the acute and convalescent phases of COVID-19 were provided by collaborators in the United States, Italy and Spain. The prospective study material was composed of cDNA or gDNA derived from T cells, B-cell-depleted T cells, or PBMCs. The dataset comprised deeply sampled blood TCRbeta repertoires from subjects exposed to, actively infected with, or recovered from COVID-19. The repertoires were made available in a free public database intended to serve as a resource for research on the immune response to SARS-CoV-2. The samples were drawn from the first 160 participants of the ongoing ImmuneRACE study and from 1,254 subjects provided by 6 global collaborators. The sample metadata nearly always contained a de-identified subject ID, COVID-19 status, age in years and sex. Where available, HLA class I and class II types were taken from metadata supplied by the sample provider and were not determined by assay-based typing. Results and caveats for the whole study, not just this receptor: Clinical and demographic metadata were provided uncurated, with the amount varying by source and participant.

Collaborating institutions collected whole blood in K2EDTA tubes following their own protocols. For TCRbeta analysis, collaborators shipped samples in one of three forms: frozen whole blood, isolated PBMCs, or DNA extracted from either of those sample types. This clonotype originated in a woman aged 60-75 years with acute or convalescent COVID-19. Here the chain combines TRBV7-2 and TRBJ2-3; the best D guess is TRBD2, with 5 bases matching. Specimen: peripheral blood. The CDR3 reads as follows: CASSLAGRDTQYF. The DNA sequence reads TGTGCCAGCAGCTTAGCGGGGAGAGATACGCAGTATTTT.